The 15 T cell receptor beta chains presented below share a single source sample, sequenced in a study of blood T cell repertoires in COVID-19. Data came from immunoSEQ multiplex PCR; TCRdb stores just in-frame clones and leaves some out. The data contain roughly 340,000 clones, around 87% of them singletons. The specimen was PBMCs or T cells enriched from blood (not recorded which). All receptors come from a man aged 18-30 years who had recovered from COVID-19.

Written as DNA, the CDR3 is TGTGCCAGCAGCTTAGCACTAGCGGGAGGGCTCGATGAGCAGTTCTTC. This encodes CASSLALAGGLDEQFF. The genes are TRBV11-3 and TRBJ2-1, with TRBD2 identical over 13 bases. From germline, CDR1 is SGHNT and CDR2 YENEEA. The CDR3 consists of 16 residues. J gave up 8 bases and V 1 base, and 5 bases lay outside the gene matches.

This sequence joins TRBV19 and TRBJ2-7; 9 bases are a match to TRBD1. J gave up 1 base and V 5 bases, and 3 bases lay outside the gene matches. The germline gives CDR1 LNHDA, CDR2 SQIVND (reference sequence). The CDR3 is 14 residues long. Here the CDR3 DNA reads TGTGCCAGTAGTTCGACAGGGGGTTCCTACGAGCAGTACTTC. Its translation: CASSSTGGSYEQYF.

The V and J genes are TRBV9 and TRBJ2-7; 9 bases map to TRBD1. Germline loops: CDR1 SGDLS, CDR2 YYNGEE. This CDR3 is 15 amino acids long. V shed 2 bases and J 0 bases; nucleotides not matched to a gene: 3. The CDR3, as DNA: TGTGCCAGCAGCGTGGGGACAGGGAGCTCCTACGAGCAGTACTTC. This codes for CASSVGTGSSYEQYF.

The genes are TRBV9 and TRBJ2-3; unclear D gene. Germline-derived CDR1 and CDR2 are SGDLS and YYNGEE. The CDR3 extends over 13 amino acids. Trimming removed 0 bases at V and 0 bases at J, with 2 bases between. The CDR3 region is CASSVASTDTQYF. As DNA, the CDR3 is TGTGCCAGCAGCGTAGCTAGCACAGATACGCAGTATTTT.

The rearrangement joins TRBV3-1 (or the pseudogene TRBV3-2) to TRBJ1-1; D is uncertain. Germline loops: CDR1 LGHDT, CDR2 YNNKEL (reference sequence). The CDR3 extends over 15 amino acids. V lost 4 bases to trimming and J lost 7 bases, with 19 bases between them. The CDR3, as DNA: TGTGCCAGCAGCCCATATCTTCAAAGGCGGATTGAAGCTTTCTTT. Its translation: CASSPYLQRRIEAFF.

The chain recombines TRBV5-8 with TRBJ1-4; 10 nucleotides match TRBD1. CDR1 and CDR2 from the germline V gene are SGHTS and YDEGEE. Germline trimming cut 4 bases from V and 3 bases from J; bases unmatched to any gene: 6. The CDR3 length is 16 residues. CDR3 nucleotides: TGTGCCAGCAGCAAACGACAGGGGGCGTCTAATGAAAAACTGTTTTTT. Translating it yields CASSKRQGASNEKLFF.

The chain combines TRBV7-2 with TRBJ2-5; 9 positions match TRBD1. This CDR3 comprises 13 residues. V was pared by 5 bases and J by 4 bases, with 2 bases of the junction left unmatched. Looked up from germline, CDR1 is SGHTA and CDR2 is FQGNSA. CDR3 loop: CASSGTGRETQYF. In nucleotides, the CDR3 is TGTGCCAGCAGCGGGACAGGGCGAGAGACCCAGTACTTC.

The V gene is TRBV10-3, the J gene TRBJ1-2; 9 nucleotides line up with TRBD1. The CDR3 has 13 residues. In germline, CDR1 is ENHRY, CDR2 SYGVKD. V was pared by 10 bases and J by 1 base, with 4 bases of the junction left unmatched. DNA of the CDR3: TGTGCCACCACGGGACAGGGTAACTATGGCTACACCTTC. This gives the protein CATTGQGNYGYTF.

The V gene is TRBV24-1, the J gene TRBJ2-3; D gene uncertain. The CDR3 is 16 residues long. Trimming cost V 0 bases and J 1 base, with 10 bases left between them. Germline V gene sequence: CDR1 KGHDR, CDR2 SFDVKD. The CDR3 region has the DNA TGTGCCACCAGTGATTTGGGCCTTACAGGCACAGATACGCAGTATTTT. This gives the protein CATSDLGLTGTDTQYF.

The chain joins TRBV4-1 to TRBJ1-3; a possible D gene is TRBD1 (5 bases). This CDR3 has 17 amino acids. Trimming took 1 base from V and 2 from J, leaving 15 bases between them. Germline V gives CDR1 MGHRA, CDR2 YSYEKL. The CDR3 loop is CASSQVSTGPTGNTIYF. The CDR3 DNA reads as TGCGCCAGCAGCCAAGTTTCTACAGGCCCAACTGGAAACACCATATATTTT.

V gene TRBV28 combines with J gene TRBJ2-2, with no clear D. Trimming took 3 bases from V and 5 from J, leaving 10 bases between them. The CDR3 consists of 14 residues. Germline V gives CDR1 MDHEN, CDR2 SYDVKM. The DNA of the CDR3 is TGTGCCAGCAGTTTTTCCCTCCCTACCGGGGAGCTGTTTTTT. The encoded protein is CASSFSLPTGELFF.

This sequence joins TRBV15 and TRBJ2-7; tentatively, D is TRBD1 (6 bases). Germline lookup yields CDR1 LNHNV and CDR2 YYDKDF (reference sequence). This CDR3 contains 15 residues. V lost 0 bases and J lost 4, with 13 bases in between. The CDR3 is CATSRDPGRGYEQYF. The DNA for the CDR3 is TGTGCCACCAGCAGAGATCCGGGCAGGGGATACGAGCAGTACTTC. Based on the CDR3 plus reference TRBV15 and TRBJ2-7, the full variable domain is DAMVIQNPRYQVTQFGKPVTLSCSQTLNHNVMYWYQQKSSQAPKLLFHYYDKDFNNEADTPDNFQSRRPNTSFCFLDIRSPGLGDTAMYLCATSRDPGRGYEQYFGPGTRLTVT.

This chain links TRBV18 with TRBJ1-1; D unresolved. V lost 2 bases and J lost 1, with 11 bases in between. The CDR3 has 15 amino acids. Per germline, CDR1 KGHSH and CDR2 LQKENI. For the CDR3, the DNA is TGTGCCAGCTCACCATCCGCCCTAGAGAACACTGAAGCTTTCTTT. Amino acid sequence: CASSPSALENTEAFF.

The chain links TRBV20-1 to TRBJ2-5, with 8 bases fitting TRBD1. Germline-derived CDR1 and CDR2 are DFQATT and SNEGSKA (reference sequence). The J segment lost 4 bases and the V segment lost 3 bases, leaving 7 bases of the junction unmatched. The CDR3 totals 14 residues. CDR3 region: CSASHRGRRETQYF. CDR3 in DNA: TGCAGTGCTAGTCACAGGGGGAGGCGAGAGACCCAGTACTTC.

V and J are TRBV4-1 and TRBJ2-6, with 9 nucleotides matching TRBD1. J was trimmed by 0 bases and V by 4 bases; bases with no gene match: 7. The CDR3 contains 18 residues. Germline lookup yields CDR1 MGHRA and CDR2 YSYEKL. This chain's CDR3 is CASSLGGQGLSGANVLTF. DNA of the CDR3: TGCGCCAGCAGCCTGGGGGGACAGGGACTCTCTGGGGCCAACGTCCTGACTTTC.